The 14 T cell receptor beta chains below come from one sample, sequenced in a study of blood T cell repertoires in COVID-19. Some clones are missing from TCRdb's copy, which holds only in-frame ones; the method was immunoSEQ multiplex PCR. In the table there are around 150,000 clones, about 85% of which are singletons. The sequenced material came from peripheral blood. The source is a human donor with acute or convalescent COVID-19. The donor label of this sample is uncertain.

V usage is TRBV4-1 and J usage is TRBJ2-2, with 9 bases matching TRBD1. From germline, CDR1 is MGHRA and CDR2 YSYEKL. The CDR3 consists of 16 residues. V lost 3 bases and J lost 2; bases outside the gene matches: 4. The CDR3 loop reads CASSHMDRGNTGELFF. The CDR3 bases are TGCGCCAGCAGCCACATGGACAGGGGTAACACCGGGGAGCTGTTTTTT.

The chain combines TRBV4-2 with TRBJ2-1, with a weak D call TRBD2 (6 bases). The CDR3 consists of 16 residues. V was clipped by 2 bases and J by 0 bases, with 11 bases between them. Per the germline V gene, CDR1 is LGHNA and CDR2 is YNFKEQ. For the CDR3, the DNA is TGTGCCAGCAGCCAACCAAGCGGGTCCTCCTACAATGAGCAGTTCTTC. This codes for CASSQPSGSSYNEQFF.

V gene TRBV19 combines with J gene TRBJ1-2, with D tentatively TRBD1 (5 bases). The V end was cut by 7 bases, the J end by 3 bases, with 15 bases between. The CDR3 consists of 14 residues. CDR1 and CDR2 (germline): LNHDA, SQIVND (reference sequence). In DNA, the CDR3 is TGTGCCAGTACTCGGTGGGGGGAAGACTATGGCTACACCTTC. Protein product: CASTRWGEDYGYTF.

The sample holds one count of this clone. This chain's CDR3 is CASSLGQANEKLFF. CDR3 nucleotide sequence: TGTGCCAGCAGCCTGGGACAGGCTAATGAAAAACTGTTTTTT. The gene calls are TRBV9 and TRBJ1-4; 8 bases are a match to TRBD1. Germline CDR1 and CDR2: SGDLS and YYNGEE. The CDR3 has 14 residues. J gave up 3 bases and V 4 bases, and 2 bases lay outside the gene matches.

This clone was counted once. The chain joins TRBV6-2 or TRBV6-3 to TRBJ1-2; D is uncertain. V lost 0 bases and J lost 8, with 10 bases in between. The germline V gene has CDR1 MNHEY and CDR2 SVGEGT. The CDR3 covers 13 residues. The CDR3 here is CASSYSVGEGYTF. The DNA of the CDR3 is TGTGCCAGCAGTTACTCGGTCGGGGAGGGCTACACCTTC.

The CDR3 is CASSRGTGGLAFF. The CDR3 bases are TGTGCCAGCAGCCGGGGGACAGGGGGCCTCGCTTTCTTT. The rearrangement uses TRBV3-1 (or the pseudogene TRBV3-2) and TRBJ1-1; 12 nucleotides match TRBD1. Germline CDR1 LGHDT, CDR2 YNNKEL (reference sequence). V dropped 4 bases and J dropped 11; count of bases not matched to a gene: 5. This CDR3 is 13 amino acids long.

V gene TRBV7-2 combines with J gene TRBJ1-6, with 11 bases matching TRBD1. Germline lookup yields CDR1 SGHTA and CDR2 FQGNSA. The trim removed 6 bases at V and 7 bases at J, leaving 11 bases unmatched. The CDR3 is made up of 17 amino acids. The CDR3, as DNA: TGTGCCAGCAGGTACAGAGGACAGGGGGCGCAGAATTCACCCCTCCACTTT. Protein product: CASRYRGQGAQNSPLHF.

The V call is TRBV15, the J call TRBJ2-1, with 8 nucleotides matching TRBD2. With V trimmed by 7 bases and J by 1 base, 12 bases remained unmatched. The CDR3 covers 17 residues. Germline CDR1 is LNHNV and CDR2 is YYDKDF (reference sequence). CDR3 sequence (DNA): TGTGCCACCATAAGGGCGGGGGGCCATATATCCTACAATGAGCAGTTCTTC. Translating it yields CATIRAGGHISYNEQFF.

CDR3 bases: TGTGCCAGCTCCCTTAAACAGGGGAACAGCAATCAGCCCCAGCATTTT. This codes for CASSLKQGNSNQPQHF. The V call is TRBV18, the J call TRBJ1-5, with 7 nucleotides matching TRBD1. The CDR3 covers 16 residues. CDR1 is KGHSH, CDR2 LQKENI, per germline. After removal of 6 bases from V and 1 base from J, the junction contained 9 bases not matched to a gene. Filled out from reference TRBV18 and TRBJ1-5, the complete variable domain reads NAGVMQNPRHLVRRRGQEARLRCSPMKGHSHVYWYRQLPEEGLKFMVYLQKENIIDESGMPKERFSAEFPKEGPSILRIQQVVRGDSAAYFCASSLKQGNSNQPQHFGDGTRLSIL.

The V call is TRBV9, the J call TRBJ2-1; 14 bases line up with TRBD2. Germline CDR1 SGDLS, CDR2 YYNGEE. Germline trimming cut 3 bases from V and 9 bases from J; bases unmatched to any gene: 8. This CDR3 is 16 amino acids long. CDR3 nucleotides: TGTGCCAGCAGCGGGCCGGGACTAGCGGGGGCTCGTGAGCAGTTCTTC. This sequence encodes CASSGPGLAGAREQFF.

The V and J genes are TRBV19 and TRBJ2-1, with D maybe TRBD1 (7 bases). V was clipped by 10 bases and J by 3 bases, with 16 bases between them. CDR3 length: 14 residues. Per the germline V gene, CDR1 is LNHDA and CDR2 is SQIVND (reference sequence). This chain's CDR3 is CATKTGTLYNEQFF. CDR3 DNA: TGTGCCACCAAGACAGGGACTCTCTACAATGAGCAGTTCTTC.

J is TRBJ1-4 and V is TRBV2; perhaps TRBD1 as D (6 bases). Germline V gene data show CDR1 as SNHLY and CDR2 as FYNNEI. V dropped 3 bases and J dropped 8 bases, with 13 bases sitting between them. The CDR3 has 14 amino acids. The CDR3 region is CASSDRTGWEKLFF. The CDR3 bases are TGTGCCAGCAGTGACCGTACAGGGTGGGAAAAACTGTTTTTT.

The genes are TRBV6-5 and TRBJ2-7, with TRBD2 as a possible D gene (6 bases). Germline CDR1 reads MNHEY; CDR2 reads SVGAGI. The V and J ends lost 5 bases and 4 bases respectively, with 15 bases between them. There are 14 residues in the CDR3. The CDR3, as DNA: TGTGCCAGCAGTATCCGGACTGGGACTTACGAGCAGTACTTC. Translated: CASSIRTGTYEQYF.

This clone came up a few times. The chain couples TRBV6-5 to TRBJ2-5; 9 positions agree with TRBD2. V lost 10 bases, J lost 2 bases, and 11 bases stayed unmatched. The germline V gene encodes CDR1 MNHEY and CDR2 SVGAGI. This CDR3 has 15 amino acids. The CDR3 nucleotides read TGTGCCACCCGTACACCTAGCGGGGCACAAGAGACCCAGTACTTC. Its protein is CATRTPSGAQETQYF.